The sequence of this TCR beta chain was determined in a study of shared clonotypes between healthy human individuals. Looking at the study overall: Per-donor plates numbered three CD4 naive, three CD4 memory, two CD8 naive and one CD8 memory.

Each subset's genomic DNA was shared equally among a number of immunoSEQ plates. Sequenced by immunoSEQ multiplex PCR; TCRdb stores in-frame clones only, minus some. The data hold about 2.3 million clones, with 90% to 95% observed a single time. CD4+ cells underwent separation, giving CD45RA+ naive and CD45RA-negative memory subsets. As for this clone: The antigen remains unidentified.

The study, taken as a whole, reports: Generally, estimated richness proved larger in naive subsets than it did in memory subsets.

Germline V lookup: CDR1 MNHNS, CDR2 SASEGT. Trimming took off 4 bases at V and 2 bases at J, with 23 bases between the two ends. CDR3 length: 18 residues. The receptor was isolated from a man aged 18 to 30 in good health. Some clones in this sample may be carry-over from other donors' samples. This sequence joins TRBV6-1 and TRBJ2-5; a possible D gene is TRBD1 (6 bases). Sequenced sample: naive CD4+ T cells from PBMCs. This sample's subset: CD45RA+ positively selected. The CDR3 DNA is TGTGCCAGCAGTGCGGTCCATGCGGCAGGGGTCCAGCAAGAGACCCAGTACTTC. Translation: CASSAVHAAGVQQETQYF.